Below are 5 T cell receptor beta chains sequenced from a single sample in a study of cytomegalovirus exposure and HLA in healthy donors. PCR used 60 Vbeta primers and 13 Jbeta primers. TCRdb's table, derived via immunoSEQ multiplex PCR, lists solely in-frame clones and lacks some. This table has 98,000 or so clones, about 76% appearing once. The sequenced sample was PBMCs. These receptors were taken from a human donor in good health.

The chain joins TRBV14 to TRBJ1-2, with TRBD1 matching 7 bases. CDR1 is SGHDN and CDR2 is FVKESK in the germline V gene. The CDR3 length is 15 residues. Unmatched junction bases numbered 6, after V lost 0 bases and J lost 5 bases. The CDR3 region is CASSQDLTGRYGYTF. In DNA, the CDR3 is TGTGCCAGCAGCCAAGATCTGACAGGGAGGTATGGCTACACCTTC.

The chain carries TRBV25-1 and TRBJ2-5, with TRBD2 as a possible D gene (6 bases). The CDR3 sequence is 13 residues long. Trimming cost V 1 base and J 5 bases, with 8 bases left between them. CDR1 and CDR2 (germline): MGHDK, SYGVNS. CDR3 nucleotide sequence: TGTGCCAGCAGTGAATCGGGGGTTGAGACCCAGTACTTC. Its protein is CASSESGVETQYF.

The J gene is TRBJ2-5, the V gene TRBV19, with 9 positions matching TRBD1. V trimming: 5 bases; J trimming: 5 bases; junction bases outside the gene matches: 9. Germline CDR1 and CDR2: LNHDA and SQIVND (reference sequence). This CDR3 is 15 amino acids long. The CDR3 loop reads CASSSITGGVETQYF. The CDR3, as DNA: TGTGCCAGTAGTTCTATAACAGGGGGCGTGGAGACCCAGTACTTC.

The V gene is TRBV5-1, the J gene TRBJ2-3; the D gene is possibly TRBD1 (5 bases). CDR1 and CDR2 (germline): SGHRS, YFSETQ. This CDR3 region has 16 residues. Trimming left V 5 bases short and J 0 bases short, with 16 bases between. CDR3 coding DNA: TGCGCCAGCAGTTACCTGTGGGGCCTGAGCACAGATACGCAGTATTTT. As protein: CASSYLWGLSTDTQYF.

The chain carries TRBV7-9 and TRBJ2-3; D possibly corresponds to TRBD1 (6 bases). CDR1 and CDR2 from the germline V gene are SEHNR and FQNEAQ (reference sequence). The V end lost 3 bases, the J end lost 0 bases, and 7 bases lay between the germline ends. The CDR3 sequence is 14 residues long. Here the CDR3 reads CASSFQGSTDTQYF. The CDR3 nucleotides are TGTGCCAGCAGCTTCCAGGGGAGCACAGATACGCAGTATTTT.